The clone carrying this TCR beta chain was detected a few times. The antigen is not known. Losses at the gene ends were 4 bases for V and 9 bases for J; bases not matched to a gene: 9. CDR1 is SGHVS, CDR2 FNYEAQ, per germline. The CDR3 covers 17 residues. TCRdb passed the reads through MiXCR, listing each CDR3 protein once. The repertoire holds 380,000 or so distinct CDR3 sequences, with roughly 34% as singletons. These data originate in a study of T cell repertoires in cytomegalovirus infection. The gene calls are TRBV7-6 and TRBJ2-1; TRBD2 aligns across 16 bases. This TCR came from a human donor in good health (CMV status not recorded). Some clones in this sample may be carry-over from other donors' samples. This material consisted of cultured PBMCs, taken from culture after CMV antigen stimulation. In DNA, the CDR3 is TGTGCCAGCAGCTCGACTACGGGACTAGCGGGAGGGATTGAGCAGTTCTTC. Protein: CASSSTTGLAGGIEQFF. Filled out from reference TRBV7-6 and TRBJ2-1, the complete variable domain reads GAGVSQSPRYKVTKRGQDVALRCDPISGHVSLYWYRQALGQGPEFLTYFNYEAQQDKSGLPNDRFSAERPEGSISTLTIQRTEQRDSAMYRCASSSTTGLAGGIEQFFGPGTRLTVL.